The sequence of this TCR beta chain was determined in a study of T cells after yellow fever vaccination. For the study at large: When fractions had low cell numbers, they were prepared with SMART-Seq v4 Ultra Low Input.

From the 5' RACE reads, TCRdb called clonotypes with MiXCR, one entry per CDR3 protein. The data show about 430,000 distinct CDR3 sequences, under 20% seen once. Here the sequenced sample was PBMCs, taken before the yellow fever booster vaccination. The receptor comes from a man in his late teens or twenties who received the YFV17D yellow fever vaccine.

CDR3 DNA sequence: TGCAGTGCTAGCGGGGGGGAATTCGGCACAGATACGCAGTATTTT. Protein product: CSASGGEFGTDTQYF. The rearrangement uses TRBV20-1 and TRBJ2-3; 8 bases are shared with TRBD2. The germline CDR1 and CDR2 sequences are DFQATT and SNEGSKA (reference sequence). After removal of 3 bases from V and 1 base from J, the junction contained 6 bases not matched to a gene. CDR3 length: 15 amino acids.